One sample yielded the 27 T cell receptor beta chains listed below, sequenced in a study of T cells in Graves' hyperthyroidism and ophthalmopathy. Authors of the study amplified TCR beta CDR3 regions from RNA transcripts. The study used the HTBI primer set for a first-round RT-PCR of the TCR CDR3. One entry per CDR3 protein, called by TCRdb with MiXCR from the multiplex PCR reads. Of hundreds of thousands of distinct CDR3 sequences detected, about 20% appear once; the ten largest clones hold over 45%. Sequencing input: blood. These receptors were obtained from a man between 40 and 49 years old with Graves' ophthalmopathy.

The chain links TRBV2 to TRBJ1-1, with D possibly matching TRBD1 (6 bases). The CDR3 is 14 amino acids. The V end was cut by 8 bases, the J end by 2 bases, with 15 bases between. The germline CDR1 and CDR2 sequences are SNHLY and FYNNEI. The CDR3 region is CASRPGTPNTEAFF. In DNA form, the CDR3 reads TGTGCCAGCCGACCCGGGACACCAAACACTGAAGCTTTCTTT.

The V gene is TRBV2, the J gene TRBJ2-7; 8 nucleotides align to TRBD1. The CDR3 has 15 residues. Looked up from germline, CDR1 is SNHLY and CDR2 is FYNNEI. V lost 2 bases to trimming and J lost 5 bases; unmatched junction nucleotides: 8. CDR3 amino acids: CASSEWDRPNDEQYF. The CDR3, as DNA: TGTGCCAGCAGTGAATGGGACAGGCCGAATGACGAGCAGTACTTC.

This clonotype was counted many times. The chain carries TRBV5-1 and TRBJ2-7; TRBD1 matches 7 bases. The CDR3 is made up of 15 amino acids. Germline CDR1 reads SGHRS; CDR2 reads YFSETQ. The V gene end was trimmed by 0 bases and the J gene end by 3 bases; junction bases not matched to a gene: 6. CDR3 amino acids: CASSLERGPFYEQYF. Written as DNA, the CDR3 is TGCGCCAGCAGCTTGGAAAGGGGGCCCTTCTACGAGCAGTACTTC.

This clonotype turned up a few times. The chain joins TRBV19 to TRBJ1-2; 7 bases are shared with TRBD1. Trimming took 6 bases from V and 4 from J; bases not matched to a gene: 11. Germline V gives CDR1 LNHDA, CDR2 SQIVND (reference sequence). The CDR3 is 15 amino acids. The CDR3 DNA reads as TGTGCCAGTAGCTATACGGTGGGGGACAGCTATGGCTACACCTTC. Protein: CASSYTVGDSYGYTF.

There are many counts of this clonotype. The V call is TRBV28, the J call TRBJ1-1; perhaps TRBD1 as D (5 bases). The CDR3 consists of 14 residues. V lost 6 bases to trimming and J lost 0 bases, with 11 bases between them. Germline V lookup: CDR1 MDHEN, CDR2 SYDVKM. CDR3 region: CASSLRGLNTEAFF. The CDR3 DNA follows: TGTGCCAGCAGCTTAAGGGGCTTGAACACTGAAGCTTTCTTT.

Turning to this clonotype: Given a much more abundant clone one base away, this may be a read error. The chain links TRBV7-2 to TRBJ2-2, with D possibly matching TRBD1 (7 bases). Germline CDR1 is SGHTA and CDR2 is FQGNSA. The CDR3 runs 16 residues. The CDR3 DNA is TGTGCCAGCAGCCTTAGAACAGGGGTTGGCACCGGGGGGCTGTTTTTT. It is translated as CASSLRTGVGTGGLFF.

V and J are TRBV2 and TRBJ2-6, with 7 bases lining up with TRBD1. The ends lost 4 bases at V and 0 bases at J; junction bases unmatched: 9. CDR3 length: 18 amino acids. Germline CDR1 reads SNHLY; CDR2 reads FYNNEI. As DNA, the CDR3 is TGTGCCAGCAGTGGGGTAGGGACAGAGAACTCTGGGGCCAACGTCCTGACTTTC. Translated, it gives CASSGVGTENSGANVLTF.

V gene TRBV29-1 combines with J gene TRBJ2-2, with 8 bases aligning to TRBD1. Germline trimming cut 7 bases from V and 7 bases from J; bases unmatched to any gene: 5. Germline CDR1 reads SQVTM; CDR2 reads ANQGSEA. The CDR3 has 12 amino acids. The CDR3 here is CSAPGQGGELFF. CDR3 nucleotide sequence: TGCAGCGCCCCCGGACAGGGCGGGGAGCTGTTTTTT.

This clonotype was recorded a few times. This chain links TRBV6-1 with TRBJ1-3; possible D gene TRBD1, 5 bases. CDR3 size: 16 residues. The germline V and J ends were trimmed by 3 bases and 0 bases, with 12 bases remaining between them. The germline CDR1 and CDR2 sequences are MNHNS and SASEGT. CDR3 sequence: CASSDQGAISGNTIYF. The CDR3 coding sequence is TGTGCCAGCAGTGATCAGGGAGCGATCTCTGGAAACACCATATATTTT.

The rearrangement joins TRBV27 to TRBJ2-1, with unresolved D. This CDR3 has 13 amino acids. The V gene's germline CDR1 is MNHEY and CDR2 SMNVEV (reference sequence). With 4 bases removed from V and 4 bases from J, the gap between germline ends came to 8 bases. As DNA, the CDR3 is TGTGCCAGCAGTTCGTATGGGTACAATGAGCAGTTCTTC. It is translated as CASSSYGYNEQFF.

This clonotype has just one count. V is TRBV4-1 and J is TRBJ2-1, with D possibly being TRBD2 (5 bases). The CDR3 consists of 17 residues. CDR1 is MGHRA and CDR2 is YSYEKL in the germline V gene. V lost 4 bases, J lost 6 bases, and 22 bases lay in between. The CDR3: CASSPTRQTSQVNEQFF. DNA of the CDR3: TGCGCCAGCAGCCCTACAAGGCAAACTAGTCAGGTCAATGAGCAGTTCTTC.

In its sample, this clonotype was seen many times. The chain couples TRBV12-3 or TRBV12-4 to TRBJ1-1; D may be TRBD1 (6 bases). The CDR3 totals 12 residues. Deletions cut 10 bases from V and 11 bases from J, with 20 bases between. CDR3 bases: TGTGCCACTCGAGAGGGCAGGGGCTGGGCTTTCTTT. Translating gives CATREGRGWAFF.

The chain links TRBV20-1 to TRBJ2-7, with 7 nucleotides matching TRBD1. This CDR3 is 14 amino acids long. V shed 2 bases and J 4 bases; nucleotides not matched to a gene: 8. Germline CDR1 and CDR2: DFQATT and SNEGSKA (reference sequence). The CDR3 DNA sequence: TGCAGTGCTAGATCCGGGACAGTAGGGTACGAGCAGTACTTC. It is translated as CSARSGTVGYEQYF.

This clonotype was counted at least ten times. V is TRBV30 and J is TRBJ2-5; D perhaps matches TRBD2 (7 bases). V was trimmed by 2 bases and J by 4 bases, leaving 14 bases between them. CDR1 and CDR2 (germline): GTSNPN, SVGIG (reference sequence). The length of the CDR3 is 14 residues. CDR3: CAWSQGRDGETQYF. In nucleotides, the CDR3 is TGTGCCTGGAGTCAGGGGAGGGACGGAGAGACCCAGTACTTC.

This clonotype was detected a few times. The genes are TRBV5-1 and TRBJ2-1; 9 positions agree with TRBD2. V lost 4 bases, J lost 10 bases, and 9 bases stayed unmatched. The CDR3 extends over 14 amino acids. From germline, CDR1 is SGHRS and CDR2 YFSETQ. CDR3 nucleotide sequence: TGCGCCAGCAGCATCCGCGGGGGGGCACGAGAGCAGTTCTTC. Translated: CASSIRGGAREQFF. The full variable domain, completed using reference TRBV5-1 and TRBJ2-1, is KAGVTQTPRYLIKTRGQQVTLSCSPISGHRSVSWYQQTPGQGLQFLFEYFSETQRNKGNFPGRFSGRQFSNSRSEMNVSTLELGDSALYLCASSIRGGAREQFFGPGTRLTVL.

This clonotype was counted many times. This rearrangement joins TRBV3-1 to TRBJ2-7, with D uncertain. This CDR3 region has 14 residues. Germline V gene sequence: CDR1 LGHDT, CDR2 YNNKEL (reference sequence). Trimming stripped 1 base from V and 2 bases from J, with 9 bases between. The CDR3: CASSQGGSPYEQYF. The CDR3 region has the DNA TGTGCCAGCAGCCAAGGGGGTTCCCCCTACGAGCAGTACTTC.

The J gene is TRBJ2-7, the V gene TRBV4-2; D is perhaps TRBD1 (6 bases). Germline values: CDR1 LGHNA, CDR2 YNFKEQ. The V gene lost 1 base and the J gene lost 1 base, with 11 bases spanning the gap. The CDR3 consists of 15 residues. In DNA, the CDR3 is TGTGCCAGCAGCCAAGTCCCAGGGGATTCCTACGAGCAGTACTTC. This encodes CASSQVPGDSYEQYF.

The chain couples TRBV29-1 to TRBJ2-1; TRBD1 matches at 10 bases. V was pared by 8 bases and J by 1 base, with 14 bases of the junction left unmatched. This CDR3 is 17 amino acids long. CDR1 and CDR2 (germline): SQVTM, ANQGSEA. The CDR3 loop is CSQISGQGVSSYNEQFF. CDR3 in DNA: TGCAGCCAAATATCCGGACAGGGGGTTTCTTCCTACAATGAGCAGTTCTTC.

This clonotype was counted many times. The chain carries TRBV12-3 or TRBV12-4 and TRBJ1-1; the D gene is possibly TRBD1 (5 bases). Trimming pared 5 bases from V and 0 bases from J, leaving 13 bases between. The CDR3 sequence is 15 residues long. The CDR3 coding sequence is TGTGCCAGCAGTCTGATCGGGACGGTGAACACTGAAGCTTTCTTT. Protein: CASSLIGTVNTEAFF.

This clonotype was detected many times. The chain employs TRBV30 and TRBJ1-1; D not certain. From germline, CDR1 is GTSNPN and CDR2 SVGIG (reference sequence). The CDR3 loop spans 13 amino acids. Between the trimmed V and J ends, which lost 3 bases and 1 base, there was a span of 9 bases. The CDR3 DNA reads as TGTGCCTGGAGGGCCCCCTCGAACACTGAAGCTTTCTTT. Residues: CAWRAPSNTEAFF.

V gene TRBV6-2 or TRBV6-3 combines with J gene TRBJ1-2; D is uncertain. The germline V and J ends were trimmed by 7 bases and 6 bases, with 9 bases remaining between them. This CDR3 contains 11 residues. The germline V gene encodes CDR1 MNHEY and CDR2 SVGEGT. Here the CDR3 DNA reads TGTGCCAGCAAAGGAGTCCATGGCTACACCTTC. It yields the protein CASKGVHGYTF.

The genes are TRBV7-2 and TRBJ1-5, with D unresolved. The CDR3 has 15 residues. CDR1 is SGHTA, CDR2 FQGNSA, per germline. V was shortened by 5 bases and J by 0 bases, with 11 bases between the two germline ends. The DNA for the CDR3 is TGTGCCAGCAGCCCATCAGGAGGTAGCAATCAGCCCCAGCATTTT. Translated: CASSPSGGSNQPQHF.

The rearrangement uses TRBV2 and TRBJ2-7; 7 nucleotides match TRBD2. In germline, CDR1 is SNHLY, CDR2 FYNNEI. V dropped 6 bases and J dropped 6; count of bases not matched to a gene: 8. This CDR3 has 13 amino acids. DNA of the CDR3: TGTGCCAGCAGCCTCAGCGGGGATGGCGAGCAGTACTTC. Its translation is CASSLSGDGEQYF.

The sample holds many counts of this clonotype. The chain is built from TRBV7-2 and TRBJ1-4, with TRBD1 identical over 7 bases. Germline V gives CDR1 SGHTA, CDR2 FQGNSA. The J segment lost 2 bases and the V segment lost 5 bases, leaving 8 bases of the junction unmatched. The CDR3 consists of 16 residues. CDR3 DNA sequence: TGTGCCAGCAGCCTTTTAGGGGGCGCGACTAATGAAAAACTGTTTTTT. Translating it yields CASSLLGGATNEKLFF.

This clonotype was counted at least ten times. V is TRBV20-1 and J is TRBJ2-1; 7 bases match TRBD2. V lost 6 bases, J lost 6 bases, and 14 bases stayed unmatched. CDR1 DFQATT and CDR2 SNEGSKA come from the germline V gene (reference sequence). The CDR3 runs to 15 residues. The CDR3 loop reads CSAAGLADSPNEQFF. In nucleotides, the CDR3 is TGCAGTGCCGCCGGGCTAGCGGACTCCCCCAATGAGCAGTTCTTC.

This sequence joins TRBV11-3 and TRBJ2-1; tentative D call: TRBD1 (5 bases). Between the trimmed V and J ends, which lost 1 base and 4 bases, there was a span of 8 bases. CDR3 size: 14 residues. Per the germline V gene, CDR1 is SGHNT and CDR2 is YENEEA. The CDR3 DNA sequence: TGTGCCAGCAGCTTAGCCAGGGATTACAATGAGCAGTTCTTC. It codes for CASSLARDYNEQFF.

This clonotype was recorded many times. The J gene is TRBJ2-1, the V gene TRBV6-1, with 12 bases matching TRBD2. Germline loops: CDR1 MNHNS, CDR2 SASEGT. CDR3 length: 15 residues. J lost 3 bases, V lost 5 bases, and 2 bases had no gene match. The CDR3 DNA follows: TGTGCCAGCAGTCAACTAGCGGGGGGCTACAATGAGCAGTTCTTC. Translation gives CASSQLAGGYNEQFF.